Below are 16 T cell receptor beta chains sequenced from a single sample in a study of shared clonotypes between healthy human individuals. The assay was immunoSEQ multiplex PCR, and TCRdb's table has in-frame clones only and misses some. Of 950,000 to 1,300,000 clones listed, roughly 80% are singletons. Sequenced: memory CD4+ T cells sorted from blood. As for subset: CD45RA-negative fraction. The receptors stem from a man aged 18 to 30 in good health.

CDR3 coding DNA: TGTGCCAGCAGCGTATCAGGGGCGAACACCGGGGAGCTGTTTTTT. Its protein product is CASSVSGANTGELFF. This chain joins TRBV9 and TRBJ2-2; a weak D match, TRBD1 (6 bases). Trimming took 1 base from V and 0 from J, leaving 7 bases between them. The CDR3 sequence is 15 residues long. Per germline, CDR1 SGDLS and CDR2 YYNGEE.

The rearrangement joins TRBV6-5 to TRBJ1-1; D gene ambiguous. The CDR3 sequence is 11 residues long. Deletions cut 5 bases from V and 7 bases from J, with 8 bases between. Germline V gene lookup returns CDR1 MNHEY and CDR2 SVGAGI. The chain's CDR3 is CASSRKDEAFF. In nucleotides, the CDR3 is TGTGCCAGCAGTCGTAAGGATGAAGCTTTCTTT.

The V gene is TRBV18, the J gene TRBJ1-4, with 7 bases matching TRBD1. V lost 3 bases and J lost 6; bases outside the gene matches: 4. The CDR3 spans 14 residues. Looked up from germline, CDR1 is KGHSH and CDR2 is LQKENI. The CDR3 region is CASSPGQPDEKLFF. CDR3 DNA sequence: TGTGCCAGCTCACCGGGACAGCCGGATGAAAAACTGTTTTTT.

This clone was observed a few times. The CDR3 bases are TGTGCCAGCATCGACCTTTTCGTAGCGGGAGGGGGGGAGACCCAGTACTTC. It encodes CASIDLFVAGGGETQYF. The rearrangement joins TRBV2 to TRBJ2-5; TRBD2 aligns across 11 bases. The CDR3 contains 17 residues. Germline lookup yields CDR1 SNHLY and CDR2 FYNNEI. The V gene end was trimmed by 7 bases and the J gene end by 5 bases; junction bases not matched to a gene: 15.

This clone has only a few counts. V gene TRBV6-1 combines with J gene TRBJ1-5; D is possibly TRBD1 (6 bases). Germline CDR1 reads MNHNS; CDR2 reads SASEGT. This CDR3 is built from 15 residues. The V gene lost 6 bases and the J gene lost 0 bases, with 12 bases spanning the gap. CDR3: CASSVTGTSNQPQHF. In nucleotides, the CDR3 is TGTGCCAGCAGCGTTACAGGGACTAGCAATCAGCCCCAGCATTTT.

The chain carries TRBV30 and TRBJ1-4, with unresolved D. The V gene's germline CDR1 is GTSNPN and CDR2 SVGIG (reference sequence). The V end lost 2 bases, the J end lost 5 bases, and 15 bases lay between the germline ends. There are 15 residues in the CDR3. In DNA, the CDR3 is TGTGCCTGGAGTTTGTTCGGACGGATAAATGAAAAACTGTTTTTT. Translated: CAWSLFGRINEKLFF.

The chain carries TRBV5-1 and TRBJ2-3; 9 bases align to TRBD1. Trimming removed 4 bases from V and 4 bases from J; junction bases left unmatched: 4. The germline V gene encodes CDR1 SGHRS and CDR2 YFSETQ. The CDR3 is 14 residues long. The CDR3: CASSIQGAPDTQYF. CDR3 bases: TGCGCCAGCAGCATACAGGGGGCCCCAGATACGCAGTATTTT.

As DNA, the CDR3 is TGCGCCAGCAGCGGCGGGACTAGCGCGGTACAAGAGACCCAGTACTTC. Its translation is CASSGGTSAVQETQYF. The chain has TRBV5-1 and TRBJ2-5; 10 nucleotides line up with TRBD2. The CDR3 loop spans 16 amino acids. The V segment lost 4 bases and the J segment 2 bases; nucleotides outside the gene matches: 8. CDR1 is SGHRS, CDR2 YFSETQ, per germline.

J is TRBJ1-6 and V is TRBV2, with 9 bases aligning to TRBD1. The CDR3 is made up of 16 amino acids. Germline CDR1 reads SNHLY; CDR2 reads FYNNEI. With V trimmed by 5 bases and J by 7 bases, 9 bases remained unmatched. The CDR3 nucleotides read TGTGCCAGCAGTTTTACCCTGGGGACAGGGAATTCACCCCTCCACTTT. Its translation is CASSFTLGTGNSPLHF.

The gene calls are TRBV11-2 and TRBJ2-1, with a possible D match to TRBD2 (6 bases). Germline-derived CDR1 and CDR2 are SGHAT and FQNNGV. Trimming stripped 8 bases from V and 7 bases from J, with 18 bases between. This CDR3 spans 14 amino acids. Written as DNA, the CDR3 is TGTGCCAGCGTTAAGGAGGGGCTAACGAATGAGCAGTTCTTC. Translation: CASVKEGLTNEQFF.

This clone appeared once. The rearrangement uses TRBV27 and TRBJ2-2; D gene uncertain. The CDR3 length is 16 residues. Trimming took 5 bases from V and 1 from J, leaving 14 bases between them. CDR1 is MNHEY and CDR2 is SMNVEV in the germline V gene (reference sequence). The CDR3 protein is CASSNYLGLNTGELFF. As DNA, the CDR3 is TGTGCCAGCAGTAATTACCTTGGTTTGAACACCGGGGAGCTGTTTTTT.

This clone was detected ten times or more. V usage is TRBV11-2 and J usage is TRBJ1-4; 9 bases are shared with TRBD1. Germline CDR1 reads SGHAT; CDR2 reads FQNNGV. This CDR3 spans 15 amino acids. The ends lost 5 bases at V and 3 bases at J; junction bases unmatched: 4. CDR3 DNA sequence: TGTGCCAGCAGCAGACAGGGGGGTTCTAATGAAAAACTGTTTTTT. Translating gives CASSRQGGSNEKLFF. Full variable domain (remainder filled in from reference TRBV11-2 and TRBJ1-4): EAGVAQSPRYKIIEKRQSVAFWCNPISGHATLYWYQQILGQGPKLLIQFQNNGVVDDSQLPKDRFSAERLKGVDSTLKIQPAKLEDSAVYLCASSRQGGSNEKLFFGSGTQLSVL.

This chain links TRBV19 with TRBJ2-5; tentative D call: TRBD2 (6 bases). This CDR3 comprises 14 residues. Germline V gene sequence: CDR1 LNHDA, CDR2 SQIVND (reference sequence). The V end was cut by 6 bases, the J end by 4 bases, with 15 bases between. CDR3 sequence (DNA): TGTGCCAGTAGCATGGGGGGACGCGGAGAGACCCAGTACTTC. It yields the protein CASSMGGRGETQYF.

For this clone: At the DNA level, this CDR3 is encoded by other sequences in the same sample as well. The rearrangement links TRBV7-2 to TRBJ2-7; 11 bases are a match to TRBD1. V shed 5 bases and J 0 bases; nucleotides not matched to a gene: 3. The CDR3 extends over 15 amino acids. Germline V gene lookup returns CDR1 SGHTA and CDR2 FQGNSA. The CDR3 spells CASSPGQGASYEQYF. In DNA form, the CDR3 reads TGTGCCAGCAGCCCCGGACAGGGGGCCTCCTACGAGCAGTACTTC.

This clone was observed a handful of times. V and J are TRBV4-1 and TRBJ2-3, with D perhaps TRBD2 (5 bases). V lost 5 bases and J lost 0, with 15 bases in between. There are 16 residues in the CDR3. The germline V gene has CDR1 MGHRA and CDR2 YSYEKL. The CDR3 is CASSLDEGGSTDTQYF. The CDR3 nucleotides are TGCGCCAGCAGCTTAGACGAGGGCGGGAGCACAGATACGCAGTATTTT.

Of note for this clone: Other DNA sequences of this sample code for an identical CDR3. V gene TRBV10-3 combines with J gene TRBJ2-2; unclear D gene. Trimming pared 8 bases from V and 1 base from J, leaving 2 bases between. CDR1 is ENHRY, CDR2 SYGVKD, per germline. CDR3 length: 11 amino acids. CDR3 amino acids: CAIRNTGELFF. In nucleotides, the CDR3 is TGTGCCATCCGGAACACCGGGGAGCTGTTTTTT.